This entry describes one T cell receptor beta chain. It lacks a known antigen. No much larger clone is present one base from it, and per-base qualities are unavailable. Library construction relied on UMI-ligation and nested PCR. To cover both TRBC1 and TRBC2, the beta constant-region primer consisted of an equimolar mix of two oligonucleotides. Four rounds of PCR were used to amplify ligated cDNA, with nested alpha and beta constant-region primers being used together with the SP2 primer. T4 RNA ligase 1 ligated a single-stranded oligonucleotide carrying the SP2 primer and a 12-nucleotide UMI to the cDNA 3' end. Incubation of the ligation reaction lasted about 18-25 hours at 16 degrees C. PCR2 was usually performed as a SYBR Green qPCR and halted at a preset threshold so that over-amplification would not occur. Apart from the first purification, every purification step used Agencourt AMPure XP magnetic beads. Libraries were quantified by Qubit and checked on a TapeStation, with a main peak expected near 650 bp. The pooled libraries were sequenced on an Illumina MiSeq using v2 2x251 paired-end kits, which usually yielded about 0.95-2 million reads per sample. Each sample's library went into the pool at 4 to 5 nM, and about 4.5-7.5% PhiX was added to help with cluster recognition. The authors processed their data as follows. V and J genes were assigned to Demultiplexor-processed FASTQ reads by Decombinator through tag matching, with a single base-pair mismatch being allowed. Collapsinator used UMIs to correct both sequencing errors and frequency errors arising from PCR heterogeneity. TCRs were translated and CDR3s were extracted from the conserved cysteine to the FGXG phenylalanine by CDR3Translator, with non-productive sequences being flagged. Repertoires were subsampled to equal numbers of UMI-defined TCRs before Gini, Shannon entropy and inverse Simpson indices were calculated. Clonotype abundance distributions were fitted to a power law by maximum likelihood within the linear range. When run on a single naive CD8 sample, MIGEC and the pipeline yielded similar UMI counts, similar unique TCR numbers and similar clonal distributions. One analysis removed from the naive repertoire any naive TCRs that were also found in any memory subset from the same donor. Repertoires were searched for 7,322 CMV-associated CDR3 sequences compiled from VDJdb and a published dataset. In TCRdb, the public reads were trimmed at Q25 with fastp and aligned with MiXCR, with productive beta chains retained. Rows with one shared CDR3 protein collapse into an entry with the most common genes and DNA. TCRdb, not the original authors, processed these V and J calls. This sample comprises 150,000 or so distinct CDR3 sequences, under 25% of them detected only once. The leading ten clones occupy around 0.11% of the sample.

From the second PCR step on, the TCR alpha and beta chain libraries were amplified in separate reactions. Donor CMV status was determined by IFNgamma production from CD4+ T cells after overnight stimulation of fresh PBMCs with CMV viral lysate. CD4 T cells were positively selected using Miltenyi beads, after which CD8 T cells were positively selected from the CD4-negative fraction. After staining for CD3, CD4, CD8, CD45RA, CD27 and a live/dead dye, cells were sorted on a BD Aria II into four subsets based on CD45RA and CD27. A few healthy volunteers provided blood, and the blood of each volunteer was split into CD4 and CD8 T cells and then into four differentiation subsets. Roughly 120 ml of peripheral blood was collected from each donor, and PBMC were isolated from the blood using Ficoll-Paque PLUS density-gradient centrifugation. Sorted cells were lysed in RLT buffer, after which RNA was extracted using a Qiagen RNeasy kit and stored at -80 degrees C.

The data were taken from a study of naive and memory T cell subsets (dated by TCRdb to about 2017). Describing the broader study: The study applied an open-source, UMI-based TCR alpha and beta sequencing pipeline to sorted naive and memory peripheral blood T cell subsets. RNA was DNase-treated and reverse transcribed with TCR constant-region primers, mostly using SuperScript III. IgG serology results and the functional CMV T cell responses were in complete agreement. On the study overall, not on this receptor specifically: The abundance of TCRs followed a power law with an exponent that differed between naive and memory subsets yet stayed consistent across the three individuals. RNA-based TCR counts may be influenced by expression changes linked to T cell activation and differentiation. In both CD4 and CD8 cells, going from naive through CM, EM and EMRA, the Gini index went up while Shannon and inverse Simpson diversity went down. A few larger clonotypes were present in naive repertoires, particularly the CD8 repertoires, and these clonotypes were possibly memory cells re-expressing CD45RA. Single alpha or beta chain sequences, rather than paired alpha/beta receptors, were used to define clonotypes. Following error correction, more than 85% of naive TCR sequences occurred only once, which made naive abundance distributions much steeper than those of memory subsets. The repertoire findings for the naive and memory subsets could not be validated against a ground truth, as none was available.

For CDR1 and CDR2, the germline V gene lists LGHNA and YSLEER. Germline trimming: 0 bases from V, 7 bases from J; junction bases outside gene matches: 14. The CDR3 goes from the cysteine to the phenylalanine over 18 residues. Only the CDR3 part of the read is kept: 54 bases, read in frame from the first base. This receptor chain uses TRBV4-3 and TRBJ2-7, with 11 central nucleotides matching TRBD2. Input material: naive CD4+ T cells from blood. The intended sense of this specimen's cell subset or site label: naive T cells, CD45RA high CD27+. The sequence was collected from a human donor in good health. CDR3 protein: CASSQDIPPSGRSGEQYF. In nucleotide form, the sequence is TGCGCCAGCAGCCAAGATATTCCGCCTAGCGGGAGGTCGGGAGAGCAGTACTTC.